This T cell receptor (beta chain) was captured by sequencing in a study of beta chain features in type 1 diabetes. Study results and limitations: Moderate but significant shortening of TCRB CDR3s was recorded in all four CD4+ subsets from Type 1 diabetes patients.

Trimming removed 4 bases from V and 1 base from J; junction bases left unmatched: 0. This CDR3 spans 14 amino acids. From germline, CDR1 is MNHNY and CDR2 SVGAGI (reference sequence). Every isolated RNA sample was fully reverse transcribed, so sequencing captured expressed TCRB transcripts. Assay used: immunoSEQ multiplex PCR; TCRdb lists only in-frame clones, some missing. The repertoire holds 300,000 or so clones, with approximately 15% as singletons. As regards this clone: The target antigen is unknown.

The sequence was collected from a young woman with type 1 diabetes. This chain uses TRBV6-6 with TRBJ2-2; 7 nucleotides agree with TRBD1. The sample consisted of naive CD4+ T cells from blood. The CDR3 here is CASSWTGNTGELFF. CDR3 sequence (DNA): TGTGCCAGCAGTTGGACAGGGAACACCGGGGAGCTGTTTTTT.